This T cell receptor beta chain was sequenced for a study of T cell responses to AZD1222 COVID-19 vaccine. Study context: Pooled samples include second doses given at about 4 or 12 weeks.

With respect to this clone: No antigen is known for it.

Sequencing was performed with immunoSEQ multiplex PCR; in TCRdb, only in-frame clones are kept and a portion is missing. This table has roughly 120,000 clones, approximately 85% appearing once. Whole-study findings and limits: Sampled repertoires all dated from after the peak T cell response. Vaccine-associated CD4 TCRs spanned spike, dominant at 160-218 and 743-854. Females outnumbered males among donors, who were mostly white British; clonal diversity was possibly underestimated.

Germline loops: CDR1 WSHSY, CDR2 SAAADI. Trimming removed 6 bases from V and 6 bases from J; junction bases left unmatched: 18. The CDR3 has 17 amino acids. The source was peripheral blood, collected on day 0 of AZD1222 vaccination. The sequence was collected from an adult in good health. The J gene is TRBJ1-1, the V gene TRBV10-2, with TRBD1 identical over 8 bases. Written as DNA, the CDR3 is TGCGCCAGCAGGAGGACAGGGAGCTCAGGCGGGTTTGCTGAAGCTTTCTTT. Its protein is CASRRTGSSGGFAEAFF.